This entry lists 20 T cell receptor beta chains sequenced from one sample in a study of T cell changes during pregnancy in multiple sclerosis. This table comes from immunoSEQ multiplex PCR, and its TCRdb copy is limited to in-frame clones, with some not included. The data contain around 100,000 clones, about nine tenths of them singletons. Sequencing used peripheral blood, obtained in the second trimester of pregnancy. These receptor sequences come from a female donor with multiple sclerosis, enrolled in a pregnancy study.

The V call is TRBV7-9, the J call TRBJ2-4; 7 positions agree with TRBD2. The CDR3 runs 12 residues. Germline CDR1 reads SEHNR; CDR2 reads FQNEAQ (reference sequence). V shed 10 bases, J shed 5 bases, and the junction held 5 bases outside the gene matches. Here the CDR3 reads CATVGRENIQYF. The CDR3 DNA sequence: TGTGCCACGGTTGGGAGGGAAAACATTCAGTACTTC.

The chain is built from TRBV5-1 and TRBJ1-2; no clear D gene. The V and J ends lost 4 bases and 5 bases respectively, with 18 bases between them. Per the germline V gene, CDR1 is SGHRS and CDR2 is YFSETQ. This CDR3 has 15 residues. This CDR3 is CASSLYTGRGYGYTF. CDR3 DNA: TGCGCCAGCAGCCTATACACGGGTAGAGGGTATGGCTACACCTTC.

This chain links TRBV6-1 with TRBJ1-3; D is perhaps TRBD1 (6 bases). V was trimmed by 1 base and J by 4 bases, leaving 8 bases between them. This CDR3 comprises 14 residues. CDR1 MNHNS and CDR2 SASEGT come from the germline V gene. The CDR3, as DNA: TGTGCCAGCAGTGAAGGGACAGCGGGAAACACCATATATTTT. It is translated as CASSEGTAGNTIYF.

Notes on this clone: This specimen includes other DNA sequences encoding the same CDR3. The CDR3 spells CASSLQETQYF. The CDR3, as DNA: TGCGCCAGCAGCCTCCAAGAGACCCAGTACTTC. This chain connects TRBV5-1 to TRBJ2-5; no reliable D call. Trimming removed 4 bases from V and 1 base from J, with 2 bases in between. Germline CDR1 is SGHRS and CDR2 is YFSETQ. The CDR3 is 11 residues long.

The CDR3 DNA follows: TGTGCCAGCTCATATCGAGGACTAGCAGCCTACGAGCAGTACTTC. This gives the protein CASSYRGLAAYEQYF. The chain joins TRBV28 to TRBJ2-7; 8 bases map to TRBD2. The length of the CDR3 is 15 residues. Germline CDR1 is MDHEN and CDR2 is SYDVKM. Trimming cost V 8 bases and J 2 bases; bases outside gene matches: 11.

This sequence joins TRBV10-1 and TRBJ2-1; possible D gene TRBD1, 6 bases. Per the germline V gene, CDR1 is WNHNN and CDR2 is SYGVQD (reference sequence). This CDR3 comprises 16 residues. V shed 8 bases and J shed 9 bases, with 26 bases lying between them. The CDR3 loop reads CASPPVGTGHRGEQFF. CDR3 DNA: TGCGCCAGCCCCCCAGTGGGTACAGGGCATAGGGGTGAGCAGTTCTTC.

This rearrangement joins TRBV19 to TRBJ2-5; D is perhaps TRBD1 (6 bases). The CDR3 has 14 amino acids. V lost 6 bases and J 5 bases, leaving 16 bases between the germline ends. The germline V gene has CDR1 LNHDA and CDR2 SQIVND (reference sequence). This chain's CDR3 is CASSRDTTGETQYF. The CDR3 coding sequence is TGTGCCAGTAGCCGGGACACCACAGGGGAGACCCAGTACTTC.

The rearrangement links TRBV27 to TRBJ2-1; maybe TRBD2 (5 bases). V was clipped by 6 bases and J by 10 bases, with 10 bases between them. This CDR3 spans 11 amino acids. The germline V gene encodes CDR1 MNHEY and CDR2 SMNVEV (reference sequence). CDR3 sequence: CASREAYEQFF. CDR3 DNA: TGTGCCAGCAGGGAGGCCTACGAGCAGTTCTTC.

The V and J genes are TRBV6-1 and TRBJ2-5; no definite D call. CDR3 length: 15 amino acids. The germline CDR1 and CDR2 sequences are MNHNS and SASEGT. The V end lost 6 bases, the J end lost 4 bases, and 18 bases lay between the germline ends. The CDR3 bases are TGTGCCAGCAGCTCCCGAATATTAGCCGGAGAGACCCAGTACTTC. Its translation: CASSSRILAGETQYF.

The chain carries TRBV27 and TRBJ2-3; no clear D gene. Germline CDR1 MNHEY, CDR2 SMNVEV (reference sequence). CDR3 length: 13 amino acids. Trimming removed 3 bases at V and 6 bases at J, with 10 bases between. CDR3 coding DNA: TGTGCCAGCAGTTTTTTACTCCCGGATACGCAGTATTTT. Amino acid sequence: CASSFLLPDTQYF.

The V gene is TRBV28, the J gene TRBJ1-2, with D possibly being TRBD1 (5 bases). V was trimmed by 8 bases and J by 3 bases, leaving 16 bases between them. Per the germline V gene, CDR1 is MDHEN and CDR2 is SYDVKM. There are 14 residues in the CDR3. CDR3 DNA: TGTGCCAGCGGGGGGGGGAGTGAGGACTATGGCTACACCTTC. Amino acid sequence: CASGGGSEDYGYTF.

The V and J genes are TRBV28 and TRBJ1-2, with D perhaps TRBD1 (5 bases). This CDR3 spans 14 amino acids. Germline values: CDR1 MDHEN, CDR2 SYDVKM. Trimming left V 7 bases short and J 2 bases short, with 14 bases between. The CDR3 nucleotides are TGTGCCAGCACCCCGTCTGGGGGGAACTATGGCTACACCTTC. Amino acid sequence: CASTPSGGNYGYTF.

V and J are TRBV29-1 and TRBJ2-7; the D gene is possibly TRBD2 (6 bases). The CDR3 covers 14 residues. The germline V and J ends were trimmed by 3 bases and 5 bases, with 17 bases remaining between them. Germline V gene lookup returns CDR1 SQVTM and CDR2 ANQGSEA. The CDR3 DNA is TGCAGCGTTGATTTGGCGGGACTCGGCCACGAGCAGTACTTC. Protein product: CSVDLAGLGHEQYF.

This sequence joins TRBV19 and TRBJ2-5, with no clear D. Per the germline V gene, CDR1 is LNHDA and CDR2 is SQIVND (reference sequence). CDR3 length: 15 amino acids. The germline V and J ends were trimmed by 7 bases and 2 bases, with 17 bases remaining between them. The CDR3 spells CASTGSANIQETQYF. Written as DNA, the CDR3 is TGTGCCAGTACTGGTAGTGCAAATATTCAAGAGACCCAGTACTTC.

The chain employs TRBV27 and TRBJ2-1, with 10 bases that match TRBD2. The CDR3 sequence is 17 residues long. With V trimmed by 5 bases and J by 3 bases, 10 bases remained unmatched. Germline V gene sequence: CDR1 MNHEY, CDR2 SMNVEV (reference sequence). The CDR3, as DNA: TGTGCCAGCAGTACATCTTTAGGACTAGCGGTCTACAATGAGCAGTTCTTC. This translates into CASSTSLGLAVYNEQFF.

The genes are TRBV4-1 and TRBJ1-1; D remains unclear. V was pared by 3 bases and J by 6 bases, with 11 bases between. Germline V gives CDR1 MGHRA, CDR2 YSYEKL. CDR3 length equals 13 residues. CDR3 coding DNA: TGCGCCAGCAGCCATCCGGGGTTTGCTGAAGCTTTCTTT. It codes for CASSHPGFAEAFF.

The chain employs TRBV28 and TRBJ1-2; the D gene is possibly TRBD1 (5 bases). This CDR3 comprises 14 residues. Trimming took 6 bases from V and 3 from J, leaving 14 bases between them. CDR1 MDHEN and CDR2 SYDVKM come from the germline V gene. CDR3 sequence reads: CASSPHGGDYGYTF. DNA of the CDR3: TGTGCCAGCAGCCCACACGGGGGGGACTATGGCTACACCTTC.

The CDR3 here is CAWTGQGGEQYF. The CDR3 DNA sequence: TGTGCCTGGACGGGACAGGGTGGCGAGCAGTACTTC. The chain uses TRBV30 and TRBJ2-7, with TRBD1 matching over 9 bases. The CDR3 has 12 residues. Per germline, CDR1 GTSNPN and CDR2 SVGIG (reference sequence). J gave up 6 bases and V 4 bases, and 4 bases lay outside the gene matches.

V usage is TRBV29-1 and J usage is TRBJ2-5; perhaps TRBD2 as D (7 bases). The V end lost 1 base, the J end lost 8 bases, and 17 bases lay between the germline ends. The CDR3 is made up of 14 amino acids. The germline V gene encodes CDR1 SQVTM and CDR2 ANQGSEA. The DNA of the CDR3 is TGCAGCGTTGAAGGGTGGGGGGGCGGTCATACCCAGTACTTC. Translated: CSVEGWGGGHTQYF.

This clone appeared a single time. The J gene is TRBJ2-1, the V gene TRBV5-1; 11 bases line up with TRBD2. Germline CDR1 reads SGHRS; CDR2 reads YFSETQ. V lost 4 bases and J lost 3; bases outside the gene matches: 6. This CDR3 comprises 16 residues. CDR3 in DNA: TGCGCCAGCAGCCTATTAGCGGGAGGGATCTACAATGAGCAGTTCTTC. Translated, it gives CASSLLAGGIYNEQFF.